This T cell receptor (beta chain) was sequenced in a study of T cell responses to AZD1222 COVID-19 vaccine (dated by TCRdb to the early 2020s). Study-wide context: AZD1222 recipients given second doses at about 4 weeks or at about 12 weeks were pooled, since spike-specific TCR depth and breadth were not found to differ between the two schedules. Trial participants were enrolled into age subgroups of 18-55, 56-69 and 70-plus years, which contained about 150, 28 and 57 TCR-sequenced participants, respectively. A total of approximately 240 trial participants underwent TCR sequencing, of whom roughly 210 had received two doses of AZD1222 and some 25 had received two doses of the MenACWY control vaccine.

The sample's time point label, decoded: baseline before first vaccination. Samples from vaccinated people were obtained from the UK trials COV001 and COV002, which included a single-blind randomized controlled phase 2/3 trial of AZD1222 (ChAdOx1 nCoV-19) in healthy adults. For TCRbeta chain sequencing, PBMC samples from trial participants were taken at day 0 and at day 28 after the second dose. On this clone: The specificity of this receptor is unknown. Within one base of it there is no much larger clone, and no base qualities were kept.

The CDR3 regions of human TCRbeta chains were analyzed by immunosequencing. On the study's bioinformatics: TCRs in the repertoires were compared against a reference library of SARS-CoV-2-specific TCRs that had been generated with the MIRA antigen-specificity platform. Breadth meant the fraction of unique TCRs that were SARS-CoV-2-associated, whereas depth meant the fraction of total T cells that were SARS-CoV-2-associated. Each spike-specific TCR was assigned to its reactive spike region and to a CD4 or CD8 class using the MIRA data. Log10-transformed breadth and depth values were compared by one-way ANOVA with Sidak's multiple comparisons tests. TCRdb took this table from immuneACCESS and kept in-frame rearrangements with V and J called. Such tables lack part of the clones; where checked against another copy, unresolved V genes explain under half of the gap, and the rest is unexplained. D and trimming come from the DNA, and the V and J calls and clone size come from that table. Within this sample are roughly 120,000 clones, with 93% of them counted one time only. More than 2.5% of the sample belongs to the ten largest clones.

Results the study describes overall, beyond this receptor: Reportedly, close to half of the unique spike-specific TCRs recognized epitopes lying outside the regions that are mutated in the B.1.351 and B.1.1.7 variants. After two AZD1222 doses, spike-specific TCR breadth and depth were significantly higher than at day 0 and than in MenACWY recipients. Because no day 14 peak-response samples were available, repertoires were characterized only after the peak T cell response. Only a handful of AZD1222 recipients were SARS-CoV-2 seropositive at baseline, limiting conclusions about previously exposed vaccinees. In the small 56-69-year group, the increase in depth fell short of significance, most likely because of low power. Vaccine-associated CD4 TCRs spanned the whole spike protein, with dominant responses in regions 160-218 and 743-854. Participants were mostly white British and included more females than males, and it was suggested by the authors that clonal diversity may have been underestimated.

V loses 1 base, J loses 2 bases, and the germline ends lie 9 bases apart. From its cysteine to its phenylalanine, the CDR3 spans 15 amino acids. Of the read, only the CDR3 DNA is kept; its 45 bases are in frame from base 1. The germline V gene (reference sequence) sets CDR1 to LGHDT and CDR2 to YNNKEL. This receptor was identified in an adult in good health. The sample was peripheral blood, taken on day 0 of AZD1222 vaccination. The rearrangement combines TRBV3-1 (or the pseudogene TRBV3-2) with TRBJ2-4, with the D gene possibly TRBD1 or TRBD2, each one fitting 5 bases. The bases are TGTGCCAGCAGCCAAGGAACGGGACCCAAAAACATTCAGTACTTC. Its translation reads: CASSQGTGPKNIQYF.